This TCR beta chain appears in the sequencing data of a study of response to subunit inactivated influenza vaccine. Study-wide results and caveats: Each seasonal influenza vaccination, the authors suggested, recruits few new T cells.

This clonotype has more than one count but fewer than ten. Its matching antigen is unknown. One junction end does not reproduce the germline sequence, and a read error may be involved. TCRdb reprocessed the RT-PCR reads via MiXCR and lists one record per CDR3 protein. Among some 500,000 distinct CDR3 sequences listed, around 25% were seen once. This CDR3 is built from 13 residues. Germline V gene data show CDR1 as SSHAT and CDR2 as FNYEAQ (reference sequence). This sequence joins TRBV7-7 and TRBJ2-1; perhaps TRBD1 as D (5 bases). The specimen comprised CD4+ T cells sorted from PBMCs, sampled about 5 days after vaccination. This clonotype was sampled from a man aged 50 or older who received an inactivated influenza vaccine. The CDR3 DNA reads TGTGCTAGCAGCTTATGGCAGGGAAATGAGCAGTTCTTC. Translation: CASSLWQGNEQFF.